The present T cell receptor beta chain was sequenced within a study of blood T cell repertoires in COVID-19 (dated by TCRdb to 2020 to 2022). For context, the study as a whole: Collaborator samples came from the United States, Italy and Spain and covered acute and convalescent phases of COVID-19. The material from the prospective study consisted of cDNA or gDNA derived from T cells, B-cell-depleted T cells, or PBMCs. Deeply sampled blood TCRbeta repertoires from subjects exposed to, actively infected with, or recovered from COVID-19 were included in the dataset. A freely available public database, intended as a resource for researchers studying the immune response to SARS-CoV-2, is where the repertoires were released. Samples came from the ongoing ImmuneRACE study (first 160 participants) plus 1,254 subjects from 6 global collaborators. Sample metadata almost always included a de-identified subject ID, COVID-19 status, age in years and sex. Where available, HLA class I and class II types were obtained from metadata supplied by the sample provider rather than from assay-based typing. Overall study outcomes, separate from this receptor: The amount of clinical and demographic metadata varied by source and participant and was provided uncurated.

Whole blood was collected in K2EDTA tubes by collaborating institutions according to the institutions' own protocols. For TCRbeta analysis, collaborators shipped samples as frozen whole blood, isolated PBMCs, or DNA extracted from either of those sample types. The CDR3 measures 14 amino acids from cysteine to phenylalanine. Here the CDR3 DNA is all that survives: 42 bases in frame from base 1. Here V drops 5 bases and J drops 4 bases, and the junction holds 7 bases not matched to any gene. Based on the germline V gene, the CDR1 and CDR2 sequences are SGHNT and YENEEA. TCRbeta CDR3 regions were amplified from genomic DNA by means of the immunoSEQ Assay, a bias-controlled multiplex PCR. The study's own analysis went as follows. The number of nucleated cells in each sample was estimated from the amplification of reference gene primers within the assay. Sequence reads were collapsed and filtered to measure the absolute abundance of every unique TCRbeta CDR3 rearrangement. For each sample, productive Simpson clonality was calculated as the square root of Simpson's diversity index across productive rearrangements. The table was pulled from immuneACCESS by TCRdb, which kept in-frame rearrangements only. Such tables lose some clones; where checked, under half of the loss comes from unresolved V genes, and the rest has no known cause. Clonal size and the V and J genes are those of that table, whereas D and trimming came from the DNA. Across this sample there are about 84,000 clones, with 80% to 90% seen only once. About 14% of the sample is taken by the ten largest.

Concerning this clone: The antigen it binds to is not known. Qualities for individual bases were not recorded, and no much larger clone is one base off.

What was sequenced was peripheral blood. In this chain, TRBV11-3 is recombined with TRBJ1-1; a stretch of 7 junction bases matches TRBD1. This receptor was obtained from a woman of 80 years or more with acute or convalescent COVID-19. The nucleotide sequence is TGTGCCAGCAGCCCCCGACAGGGTAGCACTGAAGCTTTCTTT. Its translation reads: CASSPRQGSTEAFF.